Sequencing of this T cell receptor (beta chain) was carried out in a study of blood T cell repertoires in COVID-19. Across the study: PBMCs, B-cell-depleted T cells, or T cells were the source of the cDNA or gDNA that made up the material.

The CDR3 contains 13 residues. V trimming: 7 bases; J trimming: 3 bases; junction bases outside the gene matches: 4. CDR1 is LGHDT, CDR2 YNNKEL, per germline (reference sequence). Profiled with immunoSEQ multiplex PCR; TCRdb holds only in-frame clones, not every one. Of 150,000 to 200,000 clones listed, roughly 80% are singletons. Sample: peripheral blood. The receptor was derived from a man in his sixties with active or convalescent COVID-19. V gene TRBV3-1 (or the pseudogene TRBV3-2) combines with J gene TRBJ2-5; 8 nucleotides agree with TRBD2. DNA of the CDR3: TGTGCCAGCACCGGGGGGGGCAAAGAGACCCAGTACTTC. Its translation: CASTGGGKETQYF.